What follows are 20 T cell receptor beta chains derived from one specimen sequenced in a study of shared clonotypes between healthy human individuals. Some clones are missing from TCRdb's copy, which holds only in-frame ones; the method was immunoSEQ multiplex PCR. This sample carries fewer than 600,000 clones, about four fifths of them seen once, and the ten largest clones take about 12%. The sequencing sample was made of PBMCs. The receptor set was obtained from a woman between 40 and 55 years old in good health. Some clones in this sample may be carry-over from other donors' samples.

The J gene is TRBJ2-7, the V gene TRBV30, with a possible D match to TRBD2 (5 bases). Germline-derived CDR1 and CDR2 are GTSNPN and SVGIG (reference sequence). V lost 1 base and J lost 1, with 11 bases in between. The CDR3 contains 14 residues. In nucleotides, the CDR3 is TGTGCCTGGAGTGCCCTTAGAGGGTCCTACGAGCAGTACTTC. Protein sequence: CAWSALRGSYEQYF.

This clone appeared a few times. The V call is TRBV5-6, the J call TRBJ2-7; no reliable D call. The V and J ends lost 2 bases and 6 bases respectively, with 15 bases between them. The CDR3 length is 14 residues. Germline V gene lookup returns CDR1 SGHDT and CDR2 YYEEEE. CDR3 sequence reads: CASSFGGRTREQYF. CDR3 in DNA: TGTGCCAGCAGCTTTGGCGGTAGGACCCGCGAGCAGTACTTC.

The rearrangement links TRBV7-3 to TRBJ2-2; TRBD2 matches 12 bases. The CDR3 has 16 residues. J was trimmed by 7 bases and V by 8 bases; bases with no gene match: 11. In germline, CDR1 is SGHTA, CDR2 FQGTGA. CDR3 loop: CASAILAGGPGGELFF. The CDR3 DNA reads as TGTGCCAGCGCCATCCTAGCGGGAGGGCCGGGCGGGGAGCTGTTTTTT.

The chain employs TRBV14 and TRBJ2-5; no clear D gene. V gave up 4 bases and J gave up 5 bases, with 5 bases separating them. Per germline, CDR1 SGHDN and CDR2 FVKESK. The CDR3 sequence is 11 residues long. The CDR3 DNA sequence: TGTGCCAGCAGCCGCTATGAGACCCAGTACTTC. This codes for CASSRYETQYF.

This clone was detected a few times. The chain combines TRBV4-3 with TRBJ2-5; 8 nucleotides align to TRBD2. The ends lost 1 base at V and 5 bases at J; junction bases unmatched: 15. Germline CDR1 reads LGHNA; CDR2 reads YSLEER. The CDR3 sequence is 18 residues long. This chain's CDR3 is CASSQGVTGSGGRETQYF. In DNA, the CDR3 is TGCGCCAGCAGCCAAGGAGTAACTGGGAGCGGGGGTCGGGAGACCCAGTACTTC.

This clone was observed once. Only one base separates this from a far larger clonotype, so it likely reflects a read error. The rearrangement uses TRBV7-2 and TRBJ2-3; D not resolved. V was shortened by 6 bases and J by 0 bases, with 13 bases between the two germline ends. CDR1 is SGHTA, CDR2 FQGNSA, per germline. This CDR3 has 15 amino acids. The CDR3 reads CASSDSAGSTDTQYF. CDR3 nucleotides: TGTGCCAGCAGTGACTCGGCAGGCAGCACAGATACGCAGTATTTT.

Details on this clone: Possible read error: a much larger clone is one base away. The chain employs TRBV6-1 and TRBJ1-5; D is uncertain. Trimming cost V 6 bases and J 1 base, with 10 bases left between them. The CDR3 extends over 14 amino acids. The germline V gene has CDR1 MNHNS and CDR2 SASEGT. CDR3 loop: CASSLDASNQPQHF. The DNA for the CDR3 is TGTGCCAGCAGCCTGGACGCCAGCAATCAGCCCCAGCATTTT.

This chain uses TRBV2 with TRBJ2-5, with 7 bases aligning to TRBD1. The CDR3 has 12 residues. After removal of 10 bases from V and 2 bases from J, the junction contained 4 bases not matched to a gene. Germline V gives CDR1 SNHLY, CDR2 FYNNEI. The CDR3 DNA reads as TGTGCCACCGGGACAGCACAAGAGACCCAGTACTTC. Its protein product is CATGTAQETQYF.

This clone was recorded at least ten times. The V call is TRBV7-2, the J call TRBJ2-1; D gene unclear. This CDR3 region has 12 residues. Germline assignment: CDR1 SGHTA and CDR2 FQGNSA. V lost 5 bases and J lost 8, with 10 bases in between. The DNA for the CDR3 is TGTGCCAGCAGCAGAACCTTGGATGAGCAGTTCTTC. Translation gives CASSRTLDEQFF.

A few counts support this clone. This chain uses TRBV29-1 with TRBJ2-6; D ambiguous. The germline CDR1 and CDR2 sequences are SQVTM and ANQGSEA. This CDR3 is 12 amino acids long. The V end lost 3 bases, the J end lost 4 bases, and 4 bases lay between the germline ends. CDR3: CSVDTGANVLTF. For the CDR3, the DNA is TGCAGCGTTGATACCGGGGCCAACGTCCTGACTTTC.

The chain joins TRBV18 to TRBJ2-1; D may match TRBD1 or TRBD2 (5 bases each). CDR1 and CDR2 from the germline V gene are KGHSH and LQKENI. This CDR3 has 14 residues. Trimming cost V 5 bases and J 8 bases, with 16 bases left between them. The CDR3 DNA reads as TGTGCCAGCTCATCCGGGACCCAGGGAGATGAGCAGTTCTTC. It encodes CASSSGTQGDEQFF. Using reference TRBV18 and TRBJ2-1 for the parts outside the CDR3, the full variable domain is NAGVMQNPRHLVRRRGQEARLRCSPMKGHSHVYWYRQLPEEGLKFMVYLQKENIIDESGMPKERFSAEFPKEGPSILRIQQVVRGDSAAYFCASSSGTQGDEQFFGPGTRLTVL.

The CDR3 nucleotides read TGTGCCAGCAGCCGGGACACCGGTTACCTCACAGATACGCAGTATTTT. This encodes CASSRDTGYLTDTQYF. The rearrangement links TRBV27 to TRBJ2-3; possible D gene TRBD1, 6 bases. Germline-derived CDR1 and CDR2 are MNHEY and SMNVEV (reference sequence). The CDR3 loop spans 16 amino acids. Trimming stripped 6 bases from V and 2 bases from J, with 18 bases between.

The V gene is TRBV28, the J gene TRBJ1-1; weak D call: TRBD1 (6 bases). Germline-derived CDR1 and CDR2 are MDHEN and SYDVKM. The length of the CDR3 is 15 residues. Trimming stripped 5 bases from V and 7 bases from J, with 20 bases between. CDR3 protein: CASSAGSSGRGEAFF. CDR3 DNA: TGTGCCAGCAGTGCCGGTTCGTCGGGCAGGGGTGAAGCTTTCTTT.

The CDR3: CATSSPGRGYEAFF. CDR3 nucleotides: TGTGCCACCAGCAGCCCCGGTCGGGGTTATGAAGCTTTCTTT. The chain combines TRBV15 with TRBJ1-1, with D uncertain. V was pared by 3 bases and J by 7 bases, with 15 bases between. The CDR3 has 14 amino acids. Per germline, CDR1 LNHNV and CDR2 YYDKDF (reference sequence).

The chain recombines TRBV29-1 with TRBJ2-3, with a possible D match to TRBD1 (7 bases). CDR1 and CDR2 from the germline V gene are SQVTM and ANQGSEA. V shed 4 bases and J shed 3 bases, with 17 bases lying between them. This CDR3 is built from 15 residues. The CDR3 loop is CSVGDRDGSTDTQYF. Written as DNA, the CDR3 is TGCAGCGTTGGAGACAGGGACGGGAGTACAGATACGCAGTATTTT.

The J gene is TRBJ2-7, the V gene TRBV5-4; 7 positions agree with TRBD2. V shed 3 bases, J shed 4 bases, and the junction held 7 bases outside the gene matches. CDR3 length: 14 amino acids. Germline V gene data show CDR1 as SGHNT and CDR2 as YYREEE (reference sequence). CDR3: CASSSSREAYEQYF. CDR3 nucleotide sequence: TGTGCCAGCAGCTCGAGCCGGGAGGCGTACGAGCAGTACTTC.

The chain combines TRBV27 with TRBJ2-1; 8 bases fit TRBD1. V lost 4 bases to trimming and J lost 6 bases; unmatched junction nucleotides: 8. The CDR3 length is 15 residues. CDR1 and CDR2 (germline): MNHEY, SMNVEV (reference sequence). For the CDR3, the DNA is TGTGCCAGCAGTTCGGACAGGGAGGTTGGCAATGAGCAGTTCTTC. This codes for CASSSDREVGNEQFF.

The chain joins TRBV29-1 to TRBJ1-1; 7 nucleotides line up with TRBD1. There are 13 residues in the CDR3. V shed 7 bases, J shed 4 bases, and the junction held 9 bases outside the gene matches. CDR1 SQVTM and CDR2 ANQGSEA come from the germline V gene. The CDR3: CSGMTGRSTEAFF. The CDR3, as DNA: TGCAGCGGAATGACAGGGAGATCCACTGAAGCTTTCTTT.

The chain uses TRBV29-1 and TRBJ2-5; 7 nucleotides match TRBD1. V lost 5 bases, J lost 2 bases, and 2 bases stayed unmatched. The CDR3 runs 12 residues. In germline, CDR1 is SQVTM, CDR2 ANQGSEA. The DNA of the CDR3 is TGCAGCGTTATCAGGGGGCAAGAGACCCAGTACTTC. This sequence encodes CSVIRGQETQYF.

As for this clone: The sample holds other DNA sequences that translate to the same CDR3. CDR3 loop: CSVEDSTDTQYF. The CDR3 DNA reads as TGCAGCGTTGAAGATAGCACAGATACGCAGTATTTT. The genes are TRBV29-1 and TRBJ2-3; D gene uncertain. Germline CDR1 reads SQVTM; CDR2 reads ANQGSEA. The CDR3 is made up of 12 amino acids. The ends were cut back, 0 bases at V and 0 bases at J, with 1 base in the middle.